These 27 T cell receptor beta chains share one sample of origin, sequenced in a study of Graves' ophthalmopathy and Graves' hyperthyroidism. RNA transcripts were the template, and TCR beta CDR3 regions were amplified from them. After a first-round RT-PCR with HTBI primers, a second-round multiplex PCR was run. In TCRdb, the multiplex PCR reads were re-called with MiXCR into one record per CDR3 protein. The sample holds hundreds of thousands of distinct CDR3 sequences, about a fifth seen once. The specimen was peripheral blood. Receptors originate from a woman aged 18-29 years with stable Graves' hyperthyroidism. Some clones in this sample may be carry-over from other donors' samples.

This clonotype was found a few times. The gene calls are TRBV6-1 and TRBJ2-2; 8 bases match TRBD1. The CDR3 extends over 13 amino acids. Germline CDR1 reads MNHNS; CDR2 reads SASEGT. Trimming took 6 bases from V and 6 from J; bases not matched to a gene: 3. CDR3 coding DNA: TGTGCCAGCAGGGACAGGGATCCCGGGGAGCTGTTTTTT. Translation gives CASRDRDPGELFF.

CDR3 region: CASSQDLRGWNTEAFF. Here the CDR3 DNA reads TGCGCCAGCAGCCAAGATTTGCGGGGATGGAACACTGAAGCTTTCTTT. The J gene is TRBJ1-1, the V gene TRBV4-1; D unclear. Germline V gene sequence: CDR1 MGHRA, CDR2 YSYEKL. V shed 0 bases and J shed 1 base, with 12 bases lying between them. This CDR3 is 16 amino acids long.

This clonotype was recorded a few times. V is TRBV6-1 and J is TRBJ2-2; D gene uncertain. Between the trimmed V and J ends, which lost 5 bases and 7 bases, there was a span of 17 bases. The CDR3 length is 15 residues. Germline-derived CDR1 and CDR2 are MNHNS and SASEGT. The CDR3, as DNA: TGTGCCAGCAGTCTGACATACTCTCAAGACGGGGAGCTGTTTTTT. Translating gives CASSLTYSQDGELFF.

This clonotype was picked up many times. The chain carries TRBV12-3 or TRBV12-4 and TRBJ1-5; D possibly corresponds to TRBD1 (6 bases). The CDR3 consists of 15 residues. Trimming pared 5 bases from V and 0 bases from J, leaving 11 bases between. The CDR3 DNA sequence: TGTGCCAGCAGTAGAGGACAGTATAGCAATCAGCCCCAGCATTTT. Its protein product is CASSRGQYSNQPQHF.

This clonotype was recorded many times. The CDR3 loop is CSPTPRKRGQPQHF. The CDR3 DNA reads as TGCAGTCCAACCCCACGCAAAAGGGGTCAGCCCCAGCATTTT. The chain recombines TRBV20-1 with TRBJ1-5, with a possible D match to TRBD1 (5 bases). Germline V gene data show CDR1 as DFQATT and CDR2 as SNEGSKA (reference sequence). CDR3 length: 14 residues. Trimming cost V 8 bases and J 6 bases, with 20 bases left between them.

The chain couples TRBV27 to TRBJ2-5; TRBD1 might be the D (6 bases). Trimming pared 4 bases from V and 7 bases from J, leaving 13 bases between. Germline loops: CDR1 MNHEY, CDR2 SMNVEV (reference sequence). The CDR3 has 13 residues. For the CDR3, the DNA is TGTGCCAGCAGTTCGGGACAATCATTGACCCAGTACTTC. It specifies CASSSGQSLTQYF.

This clonotype was seen ten or more times. The chain combines TRBV27 with TRBJ2-4; D may be TRBD1 (6 bases). CDR1 and CDR2 from the germline V gene are MNHEY and SMNVEV (reference sequence). Trimming shortened V by 4 bases and J by 0 bases, and 10 bases separated the two germline ends. The CDR3 runs 15 residues. CDR3 nucleotides: TGTGCCAGCAGTTCCAGGGGTTTAGCCAAAAACATTCAGTACTTC. It translates to CASSSRGLAKNIQYF.

This clonotype appeared many times. V gene TRBV12-3 or TRBV12-4 combines with J gene TRBJ1-2; D ambiguous. This CDR3 has 13 amino acids. Trimming removed 2 bases from V and 6 bases from J, with 10 bases in between. CDR3 DNA: TGTGCCAGCAGTTTATTTCGGCAGAATGGCTACACCTTC. As protein: CASSLFRQNGYTF.

The table lists this clonotype with a few counts. The chain combines TRBV20-1 with TRBJ2-4, with 8 bases that match TRBD1. Germline V gene lookup returns CDR1 DFQATT and CDR2 SNEGSKA (reference sequence). With V trimmed by 6 bases and J by 4 bases, 8 bases remained unmatched. There are 14 residues in the CDR3. The DNA for the CDR3 is TGCAGTGCCAACAAGGACAGGGTAAAAAACATTCAGTACTTC. Its protein is CSANKDRVKNIQYF.

CDR3 nucleotides: TGTGCCAGCAATATCCGGGGGGCTAACTATGGCTACACCTTC. This encodes CASNIRGANYGYTF. The rearrangement uses TRBV12-3 or TRBV12-4 and TRBJ1-2, with TRBD1 as a possible D gene (5 bases). V lost 7 bases to trimming and J lost 0 bases, with 12 bases between them. This CDR3 is built from 14 residues.

This clonotype showed up many times. Since the CDR3 does not end with the conserved phenylalanine or tryptophan, this likely comes from a read error. J is TRBJ1-6 and V is TRBV6-5; tentatively, D is TRBD1 (6 bases). Trimming removed 2 bases at V and 15 bases at J, with 14 bases between. This CDR3 has 13 amino acids. The germline gives CDR1 MNHEY, CDR2 SVGAGI. The CDR3: CASSYVLGAILHL. The CDR3 nucleotides are TGTGCCAGCAGTTACGTGCTGGGGGCGATCCTCCACCTT.

In this sample, this clonotype turned up many times. The chain carries TRBV13 and TRBJ1-1, with unresolved D. Germline V gives CDR1 PRHDT, CDR2 FYEKMQ (reference sequence). Deletions cut 0 bases from V and 5 bases from J, with 16 bases between. The CDR3 sequence is 16 residues long. The CDR3 DNA follows: TGTGCCAGCAGCTTAGGGACGGAAATCGGGGATACTGAAGCTTTCTTT. This sequence encodes CASSLGTEIGDTEAFF.

This clonotype was found once. The chain combines TRBV7-3 with TRBJ1-1; D remains unclear. This CDR3 contains 14 residues. The V gene lost 5 bases and the J gene lost 2 bases, with 12 bases spanning the gap. Per germline, CDR1 SGHTA and CDR2 FQGTGA. The chain's CDR3 is CASSPLGDNTEAFF. The CDR3 DNA reads as TGTGCCAGCAGCCCGCTTGGAGATAACACTGAAGCTTTCTTT.

This clonotype occurred many times. V and J are TRBV6-4 and TRBJ2-6, with a tentative D call TRBD2 (5 bases). This CDR3 spans 18 amino acids. Germline-derived CDR1 and CDR2 are MRHNA and SNTAGT. Trimming shortened V by 2 bases and J by 1 base, and 15 bases separated the two germline ends. The CDR3 reads CASSDPRGFDSGANVLTF. CDR3 nucleotides: TGTGCCAGCAGTGACCCAAGAGGGTTTGATTCTGGGGCCAACGTCCTGACTTTC.

This CDR3 reads CANRPGQGLYGYTF. The CDR3 region has the DNA TGTGCCAACAGGCCGGGACAGGGGCTCTATGGCTACACCTTC. V is TRBV2 and J is TRBJ1-2; TRBD1 agrees at 10 bases. Trimming removed 10 bases from V and 4 bases from J; junction bases left unmatched: 9. Germline lookup yields CDR1 SNHLY and CDR2 FYNNEI. There are 14 residues in the CDR3.

This clonotype showed up many times. J is TRBJ1-1 and V is TRBV29-1, with 7 bases matching TRBD1. Germline-derived CDR1 and CDR2 are SQVTM and ANQGSEA. V was clipped by 4 bases and J by 1 base; unmatched bases: 3. The CDR3 contains 13 residues. CDR3 DNA: TGCAGCGTTGCAGGACAGGAGAACACTGAAGCTTTCTTT. It yields the protein CSVAGQENTEAFF.

The chain employs TRBV6-5 and TRBJ2-5, with TRBD2 identical over 14 bases. CDR1 MNHEY and CDR2 SVGAGI come from the germline V gene. V was pared by 3 bases and J by 5 bases, with 8 bases of the junction left unmatched. CDR3 length equals 17 residues. DNA of the CDR3: TGTGCCAGCAGTTATTCCGGGACTAGCGGGAGTGTGGAGACCCAGTACTTC. This translates into CASSYSGTSGSVETQYF.

This clonotype was found many times. The chain carries TRBV6-1 and TRBJ1-2; 12 bases are a match to TRBD1. CDR3 length: 15 amino acids. Germline loops: CDR1 MNHNS, CDR2 SASEGT. V was pared by 6 bases and J by 6 bases, with 8 bases of the junction left unmatched. The CDR3, as DNA: TGTGCCAGCAGAGGGGGGACAGGGGGCGTTGATGGCTACACCTTC. It translates to CASRGGTGGVDGYTF.

V is TRBV6-1 and J is TRBJ1-1, with a possible D match to TRBD1 (5 bases). The CDR3 extends over 14 amino acids. V lost 4 bases, J lost 1 base, and 10 bases lay in between. Germline CDR1 MNHNS, CDR2 SASEGT. In nucleotides, the CDR3 is TGTGCCAGCAGTGTTTTAGGGGAGAACACTGAAGCTTTCTTT. Translating gives CASSVLGENTEAFF.

The J gene is TRBJ2-7, the V gene TRBV27; D might be TRBD2 (6 bases). V lost 2 bases and J lost 10, with 18 bases in between. The CDR3 runs to 14 residues. Germline V gene sequence: CDR1 MNHEY, CDR2 SMNVEV (reference sequence). The CDR3 reads CASSLVRGPSDQYF. In DNA form, the CDR3 reads TGTGCCAGCAGTTTAGTCCGGGGACCTAGCGATCAGTACTTC.

Only a few counts were recorded for this clonotype. The chain employs TRBV19 and TRBJ1-5, with 7 bases fitting TRBD1. V trimming: 4 bases; J trimming: 5 bases; junction bases outside the gene matches: 2. The CDR3 has 13 amino acids. The V gene's germline CDR1 is LNHDA and CDR2 SQIVND (reference sequence). CDR3 in amino acids: CASSTGTDQPQHF. CDR3 coding DNA: TGTGCCAGTAGTACCGGGACAGATCAGCCCCAGCATTTT.

This clonotype was counted at least ten times. V and J are TRBV4-1 and TRBJ2-2; no definite D call. Germline V CDR1 and CDR2: MGHRA, YSYEKL. V was clipped by 6 bases and J by 0 bases, with 14 bases between them. This CDR3 has 16 residues. CDR3 residues: CASSQLELSNTGELFF. CDR3 DNA sequence: TGCGCCAGCAGTCAGTTAGAACTTTCGAACACCGGGGAGCTGTTTTTT.

This chain connects TRBV6-1 to TRBJ2-7; 9 bases are a match to TRBD2. Germline V gives CDR1 MNHNS, CDR2 SASEGT. Unmatched junction bases numbered 11, after V lost 6 bases and J lost 5 bases. This CDR3 spans 15 amino acids. In DNA form, the CDR3 reads TGTGCCAGCAGCCAAATTAGCGGGAGTGAGCACGAGCAGTACTTC. It translates to CASSQISGSEHEQYF.

This clonotype was recorded at least ten times. V usage is TRBV15 and J usage is TRBJ1-5; possibly TRBD1 for D (5 bases). The CDR3 extends over 12 amino acids. Trimming stripped 4 bases from V and 6 bases from J, with 7 bases between. Germline V lookup: CDR1 LNHNV, CDR2 YYDKDF (reference sequence). CDR3 amino acids: CATSKGFQPQHF. The DNA for the CDR3 is TGTGCCACCAGCAAGGGGTTTCAGCCCCAGCATTTT. Complete variable domain (other parts from reference TRBV15 and TRBJ1-5): DAMVIQNPRYQVTQFGKPVTLSCSQTLNHNVMYWYQQKSSQAPKLLFHYYDKDFNNEADTPDNFQSRRPNTSFCFLDIRSPGLGDTAMYLCATSKGFQPQHFGDGTRLSIL.

This clonotype was counted at least ten times. The rearrangement joins TRBV28 to TRBJ1-6; TRBD1 might be the D (6 bases). The CDR3 contains 16 residues. Looked up from germline, CDR1 is MDHEN and CDR2 is SYDVKM. The V end was cut by 6 bases, the J end by 7 bases, with 19 bases between. Here the CDR3 reads CASSPSLTGANSPLHF. CDR3 DNA: TGTGCCAGCAGCCCATCCTTGACAGGTGCCAATTCACCCCTCCACTTT.

This clonotype was recorded at least ten times. V gene TRBV7-8 combines with J gene TRBJ1-3, with D possibly being TRBD1 (6 bases). V was clipped by 3 bases and J by 4 bases, with 13 bases between them. There are 15 residues in the CDR3. The V gene's germline CDR1 is SGHVS and CDR2 FQNEAQ. Here the CDR3 reads CASSFLGTNGNTIYF. DNA for the CDR3: TGTGCCAGCAGCTTTCTTGGGACAAACGGAAACACCATATATTTT. Combining the CDR3 with reference TRBV7-8 and TRBJ1-3 gives the whole variable domain GAGVSQSPRYKVAKRGQDVALRCDPISGHVSLFWYQQALGQGPEFLTYFQNEAQLDKSGLPSDRFFAERPEGSVSTLKIQRTQQEDSAVYLCASSFLGTNGNTIYFGEGSWLTVV.

The table lists this clonotype with many counts. The rearrangement links TRBV27 to TRBJ2-7; TRBD2 aligns across 12 bases. The CDR3 is 15 amino acids. J was trimmed by 6 bases and V by 4 bases; bases with no gene match: 7. The V gene's germline CDR1 is MNHEY and CDR2 SMNVEV (reference sequence). CDR3 protein: CASSSGLAGRFEQYF. The CDR3 nucleotides are TGTGCCAGCAGTTCCGGACTAGCGGGACGGTTCGAGCAGTACTTC.